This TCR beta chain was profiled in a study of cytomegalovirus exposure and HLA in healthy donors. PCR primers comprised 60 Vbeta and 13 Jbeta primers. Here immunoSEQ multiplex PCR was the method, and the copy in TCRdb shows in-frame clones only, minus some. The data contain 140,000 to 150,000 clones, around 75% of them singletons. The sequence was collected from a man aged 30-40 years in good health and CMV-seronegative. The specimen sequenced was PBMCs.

DNA of the CDR3: TGTGCCAGCAGTTTATTAGTAGGGGACAGCTACACTGAAGCTTTCTTT. Translated: CASSLLVGDSYTEAFF. The genes are TRBV28 and TRBJ1-1; 7 bases match TRBD1. Trimming at V came to 1 base and at J to 3 bases, leaving 8 bases not matched to a gene. This CDR3 contains 16 residues. The germline gives CDR1 MDHEN, CDR2 SYDVKM.